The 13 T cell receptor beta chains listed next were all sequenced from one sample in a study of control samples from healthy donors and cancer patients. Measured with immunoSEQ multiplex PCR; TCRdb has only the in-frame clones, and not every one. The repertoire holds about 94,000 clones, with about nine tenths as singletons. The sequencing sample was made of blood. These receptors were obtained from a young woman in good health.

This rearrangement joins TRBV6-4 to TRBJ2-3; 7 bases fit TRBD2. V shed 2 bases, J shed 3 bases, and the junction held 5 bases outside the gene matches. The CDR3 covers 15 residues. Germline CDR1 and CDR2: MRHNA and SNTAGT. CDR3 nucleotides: TGTGCCAGCAGTGACGGACTAGGGTCAACAGATACGCAGTATTTT. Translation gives CASSDGLGSTDTQYF.

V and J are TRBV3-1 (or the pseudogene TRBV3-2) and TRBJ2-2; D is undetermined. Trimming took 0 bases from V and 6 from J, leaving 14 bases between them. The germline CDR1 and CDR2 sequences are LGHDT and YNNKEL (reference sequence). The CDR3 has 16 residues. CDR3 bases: TGTGCCAGCAGCCAAGATGTAAGTCCAGGAGCCGGGGAGCTGTTTTTT. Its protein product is CASSQDVSPGAGELFF.

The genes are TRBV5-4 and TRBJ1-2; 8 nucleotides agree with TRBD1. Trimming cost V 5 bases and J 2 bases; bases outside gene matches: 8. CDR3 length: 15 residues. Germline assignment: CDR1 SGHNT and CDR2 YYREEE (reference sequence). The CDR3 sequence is CASRPDRGMNYGYTF. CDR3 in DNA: TGTGCCAGCAGACCCGACAGGGGTATGAACTATGGCTACACCTTC.

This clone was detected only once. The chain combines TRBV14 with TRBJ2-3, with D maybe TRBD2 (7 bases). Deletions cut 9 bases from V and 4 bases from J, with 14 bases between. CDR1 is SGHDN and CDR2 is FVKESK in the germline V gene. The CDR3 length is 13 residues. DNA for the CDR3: TGTGCCAGTTCGGGGGGCCTTGCAGATACGCAGTATTTT. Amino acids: CASSGGLADTQYF.

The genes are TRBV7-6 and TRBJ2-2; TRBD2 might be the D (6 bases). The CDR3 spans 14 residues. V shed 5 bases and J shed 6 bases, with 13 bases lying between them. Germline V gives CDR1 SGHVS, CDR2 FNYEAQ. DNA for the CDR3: TGTGCCAGCAGCCGGGACTGGGAACCCGGGGAGCTGTTTTTT. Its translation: CASSRDWEPGELFF.

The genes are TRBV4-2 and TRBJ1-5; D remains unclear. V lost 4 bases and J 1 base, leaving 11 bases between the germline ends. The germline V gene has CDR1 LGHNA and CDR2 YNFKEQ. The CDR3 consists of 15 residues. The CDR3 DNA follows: TGTGCCAGCAGCCCGACGAGTGAGAGCAATCAGCCCCAGCATTTT. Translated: CASSPTSESNQPQHF.

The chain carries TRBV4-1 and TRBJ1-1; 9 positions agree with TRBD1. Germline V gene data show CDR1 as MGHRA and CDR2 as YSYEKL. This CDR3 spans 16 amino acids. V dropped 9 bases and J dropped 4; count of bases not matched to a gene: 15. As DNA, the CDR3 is TGCGCCAGTAAGGGGACAGGGCGACTTCCTTCCACTGAAGCTTTCTTT. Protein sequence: CASKGTGRLPSTEAFF.

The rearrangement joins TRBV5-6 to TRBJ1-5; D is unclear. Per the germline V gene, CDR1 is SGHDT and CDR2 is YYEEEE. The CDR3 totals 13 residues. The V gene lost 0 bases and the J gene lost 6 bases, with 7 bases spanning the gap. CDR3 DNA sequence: TGTGCCAGCAGCTTGGGATCGGGTCAGCCCCAGCATTTT. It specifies CASSLGSGQPQHF.

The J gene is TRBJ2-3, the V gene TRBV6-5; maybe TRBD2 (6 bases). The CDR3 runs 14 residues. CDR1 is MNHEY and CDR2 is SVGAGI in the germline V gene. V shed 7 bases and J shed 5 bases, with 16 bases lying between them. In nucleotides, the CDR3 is TGTGCCAGCATCGCGGGGCCCTCCATAGATACGCAGTATTTT. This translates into CASIAGPSIDTQYF.

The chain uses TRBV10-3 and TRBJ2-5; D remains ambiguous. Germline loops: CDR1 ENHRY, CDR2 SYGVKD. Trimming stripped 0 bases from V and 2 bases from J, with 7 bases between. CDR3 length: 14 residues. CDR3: CAISESIGQETQYF. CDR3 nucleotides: TGTGCCATCAGTGAGTCGATTGGTCAAGAGACCCAGTACTTC.

The CDR3 DNA sequence: TGTGCCAGCAGCCAAGAGACTGGGACGAGGAGGGCCCAGTACTTC. It encodes CASSQETGTRRAQYF. V usage is TRBV3-1 (or the pseudogene TRBV3-2) and J usage is TRBJ2-5, with a possible D match to TRBD2 (6 bases). V lost 0 bases and J lost 9, with 17 bases in between. CDR3 size: 15 residues. The V gene's germline CDR1 is LGHDT and CDR2 YNNKEL (reference sequence).

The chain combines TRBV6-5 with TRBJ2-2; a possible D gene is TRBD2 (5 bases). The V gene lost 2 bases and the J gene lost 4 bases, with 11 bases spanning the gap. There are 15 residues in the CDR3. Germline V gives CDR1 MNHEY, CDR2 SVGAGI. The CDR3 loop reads CASSYKGAGTGELFF. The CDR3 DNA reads TGTGCCAGCAGTTACAAGGGAGCAGGCACCGGGGAGCTGTTTTTT.

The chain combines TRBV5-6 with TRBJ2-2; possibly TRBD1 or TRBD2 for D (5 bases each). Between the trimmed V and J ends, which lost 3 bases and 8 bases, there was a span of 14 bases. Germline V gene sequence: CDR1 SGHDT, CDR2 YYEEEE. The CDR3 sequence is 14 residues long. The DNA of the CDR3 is TGTGCCAGCAGCTCCGGGACGTTGACGGGGGAGCTGTTTTTT. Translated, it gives CASSSGTLTGELFF.